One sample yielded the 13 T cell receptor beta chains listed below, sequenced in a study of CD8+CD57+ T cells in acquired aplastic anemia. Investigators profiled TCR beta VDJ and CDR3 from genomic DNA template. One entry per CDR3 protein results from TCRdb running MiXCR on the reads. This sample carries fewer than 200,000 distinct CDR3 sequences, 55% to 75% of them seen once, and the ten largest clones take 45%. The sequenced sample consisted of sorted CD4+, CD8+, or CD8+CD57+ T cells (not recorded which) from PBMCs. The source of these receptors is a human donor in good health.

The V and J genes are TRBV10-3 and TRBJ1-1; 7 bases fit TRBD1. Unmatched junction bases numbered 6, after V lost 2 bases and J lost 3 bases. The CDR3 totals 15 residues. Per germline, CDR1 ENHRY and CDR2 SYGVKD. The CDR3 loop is CAISERDRADTEAFF. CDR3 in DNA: TGTGCCATCAGTGAGAGGGACAGAGCGGACACTGAAGCTTTCTTT.

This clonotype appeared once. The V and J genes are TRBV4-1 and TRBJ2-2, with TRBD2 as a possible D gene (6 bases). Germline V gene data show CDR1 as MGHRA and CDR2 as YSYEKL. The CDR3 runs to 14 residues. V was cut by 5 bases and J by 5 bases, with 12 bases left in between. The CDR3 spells CASSFSSVTGELFF. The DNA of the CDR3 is TGCGCCAGCAGCTTCTCTAGCGTTACCGGGGAGCTGTTTTTT.

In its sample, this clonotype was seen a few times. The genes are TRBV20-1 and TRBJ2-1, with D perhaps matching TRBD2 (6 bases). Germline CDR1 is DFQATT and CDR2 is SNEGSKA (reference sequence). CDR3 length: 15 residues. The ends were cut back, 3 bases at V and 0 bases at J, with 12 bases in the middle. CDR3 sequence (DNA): TGCAGTGCTAGTGCTAGCGACATCTCCTACAATGAGCAGTTCTTC. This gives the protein CSASASDISYNEQFF.

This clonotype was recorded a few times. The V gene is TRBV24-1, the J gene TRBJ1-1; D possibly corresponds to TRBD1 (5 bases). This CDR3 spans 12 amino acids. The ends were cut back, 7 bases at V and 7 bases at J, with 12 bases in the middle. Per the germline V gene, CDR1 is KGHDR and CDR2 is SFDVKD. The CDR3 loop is CATSRTQGEAFF. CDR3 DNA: TGTGCCACCAGCAGAACGCAGGGTGAAGCTTTCTTT.

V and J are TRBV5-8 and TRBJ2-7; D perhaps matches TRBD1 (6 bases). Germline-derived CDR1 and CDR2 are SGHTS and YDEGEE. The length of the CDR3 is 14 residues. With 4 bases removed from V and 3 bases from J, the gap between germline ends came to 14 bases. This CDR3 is CASSAYRVDYEQYF. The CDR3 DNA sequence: TGTGCCAGCAGCGCCTACAGGGTGGACTACGAGCAGTACTTC. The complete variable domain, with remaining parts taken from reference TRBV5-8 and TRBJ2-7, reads EAGVTQSPTHLIKTRGQQATLRCSPISGHTSVYWYQQALGLGLQFLLWYDEGEERNRGNFPPRFSGRQFPNYSSELNVNALELEDSALYLCASSAYRVDYEQYFGPGTRLTVT.

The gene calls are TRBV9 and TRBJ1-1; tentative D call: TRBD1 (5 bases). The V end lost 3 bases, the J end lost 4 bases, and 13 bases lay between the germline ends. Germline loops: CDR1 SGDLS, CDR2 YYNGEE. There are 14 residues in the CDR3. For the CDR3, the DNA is TGTGCCAGCAGCGCCGGGGCCTCGAGCACTGAAGCTTTCTTT. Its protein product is CASSAGASSTEAFF.

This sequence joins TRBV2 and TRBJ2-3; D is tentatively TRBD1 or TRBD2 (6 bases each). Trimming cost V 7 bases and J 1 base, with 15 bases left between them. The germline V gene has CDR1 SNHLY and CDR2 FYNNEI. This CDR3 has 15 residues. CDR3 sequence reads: CASIQQGGGTDTQYF. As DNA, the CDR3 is TGTGCCAGCATCCAACAGGGAGGAGGCACAGATACGCAGTATTTT.

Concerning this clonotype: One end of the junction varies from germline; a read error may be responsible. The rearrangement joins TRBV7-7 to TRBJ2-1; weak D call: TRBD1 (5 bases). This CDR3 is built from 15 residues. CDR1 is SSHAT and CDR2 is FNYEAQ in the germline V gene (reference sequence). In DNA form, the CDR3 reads TGTGCTAGCAGCATCAGGGCCGTCTCCTACAATGAGCAGTTCTTC. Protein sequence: CASSIRAVSYNEQFF.

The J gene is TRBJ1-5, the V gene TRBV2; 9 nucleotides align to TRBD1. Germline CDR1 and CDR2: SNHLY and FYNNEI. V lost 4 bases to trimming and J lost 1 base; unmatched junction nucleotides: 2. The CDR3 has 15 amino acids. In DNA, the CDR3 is TGTGCCAGCAGTGCGGACAGGGGAAGCAATCAGCCCCAGCATTTT. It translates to CASSADRGSNQPQHF. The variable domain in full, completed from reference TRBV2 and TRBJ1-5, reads EPEVTQTPSHQVTQMGQEVILRCVPISNHLYFYWYRQILGQKVEFLVSFYNNEISEKSEIFDDQFSVERPDGSNFTLKIRSTKLEDSAMYFCASSADRGSNQPQHFGDGTRLSIL.

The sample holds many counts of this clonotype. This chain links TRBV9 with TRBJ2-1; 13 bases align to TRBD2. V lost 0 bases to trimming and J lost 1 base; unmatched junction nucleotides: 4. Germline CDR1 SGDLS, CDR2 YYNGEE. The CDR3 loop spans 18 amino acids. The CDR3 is CASSVEAGLAGSYNEQFF. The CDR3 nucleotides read TGTGCCAGCAGCGTAGAGGCGGGACTAGCGGGATCCTACAATGAGCAGTTCTTC.

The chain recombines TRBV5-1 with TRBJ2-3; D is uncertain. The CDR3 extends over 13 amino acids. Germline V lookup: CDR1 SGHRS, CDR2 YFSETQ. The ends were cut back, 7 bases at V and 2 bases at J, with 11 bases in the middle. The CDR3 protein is CASRPLYTDTQYF. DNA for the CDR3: TGCGCCAGCCGCCCTTTGTACACAGATACGCAGTATTTT.

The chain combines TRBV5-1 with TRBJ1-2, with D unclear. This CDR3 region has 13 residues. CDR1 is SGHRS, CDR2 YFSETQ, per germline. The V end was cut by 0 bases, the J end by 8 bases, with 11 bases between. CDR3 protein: CASSLAAGNGYTF. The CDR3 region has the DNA TGCGCCAGCAGCTTGGCCGCGGGAAACGGCTACACCTTC.

CDR3 region: CASSLEGYYEQYF. CDR3 coding DNA: TGCGCCAGCAGCTTGGAGGGGTACTACGAGCAGTACTTC. The chain couples TRBV5-1 to TRBJ2-7; D may be TRBD1 (5 bases). This CDR3 is built from 13 residues. Germline V CDR1 and CDR2: SGHRS, YFSETQ. Trimming pared 0 bases from V and 3 bases from J, leaving 7 bases between.